One T cell receptor (beta chain) is described in this entry. Antigen specificity is unknown. The study pooled second doses at about 4 or about 12 weeks. The data were obtained in a study of T cell responses to AZD1222 COVID-19 vaccine. General observations from the study: Variant regions that are unmutated are reportedly the target of nearly half of spike-specific TCRs. The sample set comprised mostly white British donors with more females, and clonal diversity was possibly underestimated.

TCRdb's table, derived via immunoSEQ multiplex PCR, lists solely in-frame clones and lacks some. The sample has 70,000 to 95,000 clones, roughly 89% seen once. V lost 4 bases, J lost 0 bases, and 8 bases lay in between. The CDR3 is 15 residues long. Germline V gene data show CDR1 as SGHRS and CDR2 as YFSETQ. This TCR was sampled from an adult who received the AZD1222 COVID-19 vaccine. The chain couples TRBV5-1 to TRBJ2-6; D not certain. This sample comprised peripheral blood, obtained 28 days after the second AZD1222 dose. The CDR3 loop is CASSRSLSGANVLTF. The CDR3 nucleotides are TGCGCCAGCAGCCGTTCCCTCTCTGGGGCCAACGTCCTGACTTTC.